Below, one T cell receptor (beta chain) is given with its context. At least ten counts were recorded for this clonotype. The target of this receptor is not known. No qualities accompany the bases; no much larger clone lies one base away. In the germline V gene, CDR1 corresponds to SGHVS and CDR2 to FQNEAQ. Unmatched junction bases come to 8, with V trimmed by 4 bases and J by 2 bases. Including cysteine and phenylalanine, the CDR3 has 16 amino acids. Only CDR3 DNA is held: 48 bases, read in frame from base 1. This entry belongs to a study of low-dose radiotherapy and immunotherapy resistance in tumors (dated by TCRdb to the early 2020s). For context, the study as a whole: Cohort 1 received 0.5 Gy per fraction every 2 weeks, with a prescribed total PTV dose of 6.5 Gy. Nivolumab was administered intravenously as a 240 mg flat dose every two weeks, and ipilimumab was administered intravenously at 1 mg/kg every six weeks. Trial participants were not randomized into treatment groups. Patients in Cohort 2 were given 1 Gy per fraction every two weeks, for a total of 13 Gy across 26 weeks. The translational analysis covered eight patients: three from the first dose cohort and the first five from the second dose cohort. Intravenous cyclophosphamide at 200 mg/m2 was administered every two weeks, one day ahead of each radiation and immunotherapy administration. Patients took aspirin 300 mg orally once daily for four cycles, starting on cycle 1 day 1.

TCRdb lists the instrument as Illumina HiSeq 2500. First-strand cDNA was synthesized with Superscript III and a set of TRAV- and TRBV-specific primers, covering both TCRalpha and TCRbeta chains. TCRs were amplified with Phusion for approximately 20 PCR cycles using a constant-region primer together with the adapter attached to the V primers. The MessageAmp II aRNA Amplification Kit was used to amplify the isolated mRNA, with in vitro transcription run for less than 20 hours at 37 degrees C. The Dynabeads mRNA DIRECT Purification Kit was used to isolate mRNA for TCR sequencing. A second roughly 25-cycle Phusion PCR added indexed Illumina adapters, and products were purified with AMPure XP beads. The paper's processing steps were these. Using custom Perl scripts, TCR sequences that encoded the same protein were pooled, out-of-frame sequences were dropped, and the abundance of each clonotype was calculated. TCR sequences supported by only a single read were excluded from analysis. Shannon entropy, Gini index, clonality, richness, and the frequency of TCRs shared between repertoires were included as repertoire metrics. TCRdb reprocessed the public reads (quality trimming at Q25 with fastp, clone calling with MiXCR) and kept in-frame beta chains. Merged by CDR3 protein, the rows form single entries marked with the most common genes and DNA. The V and J calls and clone size come from TCRdb's table, not from the authors' own analysis. The sample table holds 65,000 to 90,000 distinct CDR3 sequences, of which 18% were seen once. The top ten hold approximately 6% of the sample.

The intended sense of this specimen's time point label: before trial treatment. Donors were enrolled in RACIN, a single-arm phase I dose-escalation trial combining nivolumab, ipilimumab, aspirin, low-dose cyclophosphamide and low-dose radiotherapy. Patients were eligible if they had advanced solid tumors that were TIL-negative. The chain is assembled from TRBV7-8 and TRBJ2-3; 8 of the junction bases match TRBD2. The source is a male donor with prostate cancer. Sequences were derived from PBMCs, sampled before treatment. The sequenced DNA is TGTGCCAGCAGCTCTCGGGGGGGCCCTTACACAGATACGCAGTATTTT. Its amino acids are CASSSRGGPYTDTQYF.